These 19 T cell receptor beta chains came from one sample sequenced in a study of shared T cell receptors in the human thymus. Sequencing was performed with immunoSEQ multiplex PCR; in TCRdb, only in-frame clones are kept and a portion is missing. The profile shows about 610,000 clones, roughly 90% of them singletons. These data also featured in a second study, about human thymus T cells.

The specimen was thymocytes. The source is a boy in the first two years of life with a congenital heart defect.

The gene calls are TRBV7-9 and TRBJ2-7; 10 positions agree with TRBD2. From germline, CDR1 is SEHNR and CDR2 FQNEAQ (reference sequence). Trimming cost V 5 bases and J 3 bases; bases outside gene matches: 16. The CDR3 extends over 18 amino acids. In DNA form, the CDR3 reads TGTGCCAGCAGCCCCCCAAGGGGTAGGGGACTAGCGCTCTACGAGCAGTACTTC. The encoded protein is CASSPPRGRGLALYEQYF.

The chain joins TRBV15 to TRBJ1-5, with D possibly TRBD1 on 6 matching bases. The CDR3 sequence is 16 residues long. The V and J ends lost 2 bases and 3 bases respectively, with 14 bases between them. Per germline, CDR1 LNHNV and CDR2 YYDKDF (reference sequence). CDR3 loop: CATSRSTGGVNQPQHF. Here the CDR3 DNA reads TGTGCCACCAGCAGATCGACAGGTGGAGTCAATCAGCCCCAGCATTTT.

The chain is built from TRBV11-3 and TRBJ2-1; 9 nucleotides align to TRBD1. The CDR3 sequence is 15 residues long. After removal of 1 base from V and 5 bases from J, the junction contained 3 bases not matched to a gene. The V gene's germline CDR1 is SGHNT and CDR2 YENEEA. The CDR3 sequence: CASSLGDRENNEQFF. DNA for the CDR3: TGTGCCAGCAGCTTAGGGGACAGGGAAAACAATGAGCAGTTCTTC.

The chain has TRBV5-4 and TRBJ1-2, with D possibly matching TRBD1 (5 bases). Trimming stripped 3 bases from V and 8 bases from J, with 11 bases between. The CDR3 is 12 amino acids. Germline V gene sequence: CDR1 SGHNT, CDR2 YYREEE (reference sequence). The CDR3 protein is CASSSFKGGYTF. The CDR3 coding sequence is TGTGCCAGCAGCTCTTTTAAGGGGGGCTACACCTTC.

This sequence joins TRBV28 and TRBJ1-1, with 12 bases lining up with TRBD1. The J segment lost 0 bases and the V segment lost 4 bases, leaving 15 bases of the junction unmatched. This CDR3 spans 20 amino acids. CDR1 and CDR2 (germline): MDHEN, SYDVKM. The CDR3: CASSWPAGTGGPMVNTEAFF. CDR3 sequence (DNA): TGTGCCAGCAGTTGGCCCGCGGGGACAGGGGGCCCTATGGTGAACACTGAAGCTTTCTTT.

The chain is built from TRBV27 and TRBJ2-2; D is perhaps TRBD1 (5 bases). Looked up from germline, CDR1 is MNHEY and CDR2 is SMNVEV (reference sequence). The CDR3 has 14 residues. V dropped 9 bases and J dropped 0 bases, with 11 bases sitting between them. The CDR3 nucleotides read TGTGCCAGGAAGAAGGGGACGAACACCGGGGAGCTGTTTTTT. Protein: CARKKGTNTGELFF.

This rearrangement joins TRBV6-1 to TRBJ1-2, with 8 bases aligning to TRBD1. Trimming removed 4 bases from V and 8 bases from J; junction bases left unmatched: 9. From germline, CDR1 is MNHNS and CDR2 SASEGT. This CDR3 has 14 residues. Here the CDR3 DNA reads TGTGCCAGCAGTGCCCGACAGGGGACGGGAGGCTACACCTTC. Protein sequence: CASSARQGTGGYTF.

As DNA, the CDR3 is TGTGCCAGCAGCCAAGATAGAGGTAGCGGGACCCCCACCTCTGGTACGCAGTATTTT. As protein: CASSQDRGSGTPTSGTQYF. This chain joins TRBV4-2 and TRBJ2-3; 8 bases are a match to TRBD2. The CDR3 is made up of 19 amino acids. The germline V gene encodes CDR1 LGHNA and CDR2 YNFKEQ. The J segment lost 8 bases and the V segment lost 0 bases, leaving 19 bases of the junction unmatched.

The chain joins TRBV27 to TRBJ2-5, with TRBD2 identical over 7 bases. The germline V gene has CDR1 MNHEY and CDR2 SMNVEV (reference sequence). The V segment lost 5 bases and the J segment 5 bases; nucleotides outside the gene matches: 17. The CDR3 sequence is 17 residues long. The CDR3 nucleotides read TGTGCCAGCAGTCCCGAGGTTGGGCGGGAGCTATCGGAGACCCAGTACTTC. Protein product: CASSPEVGRELSETQYF.

V usage is TRBV4-1 and J usage is TRBJ1-1, with 7 bases that match TRBD1. Germline CDR1 is MGHRA and CDR2 is YSYEKL. There are 15 residues in the CDR3. The junction had 11 bases not matched to a gene; V was cut back by 3 bases and J by 7 bases. CDR3 in amino acids: CASSHQEGTDYEAFF. CDR3 DNA: TGCGCCAGCAGCCACCAAGAGGGGACAGACTATGAAGCTTTCTTT.

V gene TRBV5-4 combines with J gene TRBJ2-7; 10 bases map to TRBD2. CDR3 length: 16 amino acids. The trim removed 2 bases at V and 4 bases at J, leaving 9 bases unmatched. Germline values: CDR1 SGHNT, CDR2 YYREEE (reference sequence). The CDR3: CASSLSAGGPVYEQYF. CDR3 coding DNA: TGTGCCAGCAGCTTATCAGCGGGAGGGCCGGTTTACGAGCAGTACTTC.

A note on this clone: At the DNA level, this CDR3 is encoded by other sequences in the same sample as well. The V gene is TRBV20-1, the J gene TRBJ2-7; D is unclear. Germline V CDR1 and CDR2: DFQATT, SNEGSKA (reference sequence). Trimming removed 3 bases from V and 1 base from J, with 4 bases in between. The CDR3 consists of 11 residues. The CDR3 nucleotides are TGCAGTGCTAGCCCATCCTACGAGCAGTACTTC. It encodes CSASPSYEQYF.

The chain links TRBV12-5 to TRBJ2-6, with a possible D match to TRBD1 (6 bases). CDR3 length equals 17 residues. The germline V gene has CDR1 LGHNT and CDR2 FRNRAP. V shed 5 bases and J shed 0 bases, with 14 bases lying between them. The CDR3 DNA sequence: TGTGCTAGTGGTCCCGGACAGAGACCCTCTGGGGCCAACGTCCTGACTTTC. Amino acid sequence: CASGPGQRPSGANVLTF.

This chain connects TRBV5-1 to TRBJ2-3; TRBD1 matches 12 bases. Germline loops: CDR1 SGHRS, CDR2 YFSETQ. CDR3 size: 16 residues. J lost 4 bases, V lost 0 bases, and 3 bases had no gene match. As DNA, the CDR3 is TGCGCCAGCAGCTTGGTGGGACAGGGGGCGGCAGATACGCAGTATTTT. This translates into CASSLVGQGAADTQYF.

The chain employs TRBV7-9 and TRBJ2-2, with a possible D match to TRBD2 (6 bases). Looked up from germline, CDR1 is SEHNR and CDR2 is FQNEAQ (reference sequence). The V end lost 1 base, the J end lost 0 bases, and 9 bases lay between the germline ends. The CDR3 consists of 16 residues. CDR3 in amino acids: CASSLVLATNTGELFF. The CDR3 DNA sequence: TGTGCCAGCAGCTTAGTGCTAGCGACGAACACCGGGGAGCTGTTTTTT.

The rearrangement uses TRBV20-1 and TRBJ2-1; D remains ambiguous. V lost 5 bases and J 2 bases, leaving 4 bases between the germline ends. Germline V gene sequence: CDR1 DFQATT, CDR2 SNEGSKA (reference sequence). CDR3 length: 11 residues. The CDR3 DNA follows: TGCAGTGCTGAGACCTACAATGAGCAGTTCTTC. This gives the protein CSAETYNEQFF.

The rearrangement joins TRBV27 to TRBJ2-3; 11 positions agree with TRBD2. Germline trimming cut 5 bases from V and 3 bases from J; bases unmatched to any gene: 4. The CDR3 extends over 15 amino acids. Looked up from germline, CDR1 is MNHEY and CDR2 is SMNVEV (reference sequence). The DNA of the CDR3 is TGTGCCAGCAGTATCACTAGCGGGAGTACAGATACGCAGTATTTT. Translated: CASSITSGSTDTQYF.

The chain uses TRBV6-6 and TRBJ2-2; 7 bases line up with TRBD1. With 9 bases clipped from V and 1 base from J, the junction kept 5 bases outside the gene matches. The length of the CDR3 is 14 residues. From germline, CDR1 is MNHNY and CDR2 SVGAGI (reference sequence). As DNA, the CDR3 is TGTGCCAGTGGAAGACAGGGGAACACCGGGGAGCTGTTTTTT. This sequence encodes CASGRQGNTGELFF.

V and J are TRBV13 and TRBJ1-1; TRBD1 matches at 8 bases. V lost 4 bases to trimming and J lost 2 bases; unmatched junction nucleotides: 6. The CDR3 length is 15 residues. Germline V CDR1 and CDR2: PRHDT, FYEKMQ (reference sequence). The CDR3 DNA reads as TGTGCCAGCAGCTCCGACAGGGGCCCTAACACTGAAGCTTTCTTT. This sequence encodes CASSSDRGPNTEAFF. The full variable domain, with the rest looked up from reference TRBV13 and TRBJ1-1, is AAGVIQSPRHLIKEKRETATLKCYPIPRHDTVYWYQQGPGQDPQFLISFYEKMQSDKGSIPDRFSAQQFSDYHSELNMSSLELGDSALYFCASSSDRGPNTEAFFGQGTRLTVV.